This TCR beta chain was sequenced for a study of blood T cells in healthy people across ages. This clonotype was seen only a few times. For the second PCR, which ran for 7 to 11 cycles, a sample-barcoded 5' primer and a J-beta primer mix were used. From the 5' RACE reads, TCRdb called clonotypes with MiXCR, one entry per CDR3 protein. The table lists around 650,000 distinct CDR3 sequences, around 41% of them singletons. The CDR3 has 17 amino acids. Germline CDR1 LGHDT, CDR2 YNNKEL (reference sequence). The ends were cut back, 3 bases at V and 0 bases at J, with 12 bases in the middle. This chain uses TRBV3-1 with TRBJ2-6; D possibly corresponds to TRBD1 (6 bases). The source is a man older than 75 in good health. Sequencing was carried out using blood. The CDR3: CASSHPGASSGANVLTF. CDR3 nucleotides: TGTGCCAGCAGCCATCCAGGGGCCAGCTCTGGGGCCAACGTCCTGACTTTC.